This T cell receptor beta chain was sequenced in a study of response to subunit inactivated influenza vaccine. Overall study results and limits: The authors suggested that every seasonal influenza vaccination recruits few new T cells.

As concerns this clonotype: The antigen is unknown.

TCRdb re-analysed the RT-PCR reads in MiXCR, keeping a single row per CDR3 protein. The sample comprises 610,000 or so distinct CDR3 sequences, 14% of which are singletons, and 11% rests with the top ten. This sequence was found in a man aged 50-59 years who received an inactivated influenza vaccine. Sequencing used PBMCs from blood, obtained 11 to 12 days after vaccination.

The CDR3 coding sequence is TGTGCCAGCAGACCGATGACAGCCGGGGAGCTGTTTTTT. Translating it yields CASRPMTAGELFF. This chain uses TRBV12-3 or TRBV12-4 with TRBJ2-2; D may be TRBD1 (5 bases). V lost 6 bases, J lost 6 bases, and 11 bases lay in between. The CDR3 has 13 amino acids.